This entry describes one TCR beta chain. Its target is unknown. The data originate from a study of T cell responses to AZD1222 COVID-19 vaccine. Study findings and constraints: Only after the peak T cell response were repertoires sampled. Spike was spanned by vaccine-associated CD4 TCRs, which were dominant at 160-218 and 743-854. Spike-specific TCR breadth and depth were elevated following two AZD1222 doses. Donors were chiefly white British, with a greater number of females, and clonal diversity was perhaps underestimated.

TCRdb keeps only in-frame clones here, not all; method: immunoSEQ multiplex PCR. The sample lists about 96,000 clones, around 89% occurring once. Trimming took off 6 bases at V and 7 bases at J, with 22 bases between the two ends. The CDR3 covers 17 residues. Germline-derived CDR1 and CDR2 are MDHEN and SYDVKM. Sample: peripheral blood, taken on day 0 of AZD1222 vaccination. V usage is TRBV28 and J usage is TRBJ1-6; D possibly corresponds to TRBD1 (5 bases). The TCR was taken from an adult in good health. For the CDR3, the DNA is TGTGCCAGCAGCAATAACCGGACAATCCTTAGGAATTCACCCCTCCACTTT. Protein sequence: CASSNNRTILRNSPLHF.